Only a few counts were recorded for the clone carrying this T cell receptor beta chain. In the source study's methods: Estimation of nucleated cell counts was performed using reference gene primer amplification. Only in-frame clones appear in the TCRdb table, and some are missing; sequencing was by immunoSEQ multiplex PCR. The DNA was the basis for D and trimming; V, J and clone size are from that table. This table holds 210,000 or so clones, 75% to 85% found once. This CDR3 spans 13 amino acids. Trimming took off 5 bases at V and 0 bases at J, with 5 bases between the two ends. CDR1 is SNHLY, CDR2 FYNNEI, per germline. This sample is drawn from a study of blood T cell repertoires in COVID-19. Study background: Both acute and convalescent COVID-19 samples were obtained from the United States, Italy and Spain. PBMCs, B-cell-depleted T cells, or T cells provided the cDNA or gDNA that made up the material.

Sequencing was performed on peripheral blood. This sequence originates from a woman in her twenties or thirties with COVID-19, enrolled during active disease. This sequence joins TRBV2 and TRBJ1-5; D uncertain. CDR3 region: CASSFNSNQPQHF. The CDR3 DNA reads as TGTGCCAGCAGTTTCAATAGCAATCAGCCCCAGCATTTT.